The source of this TCR beta chain is a study of blood T cell repertoires in COVID-19. Overall study: Some COVID-19 samples were acute and others convalescent; all came from the United States, Italy and Spain.

This table comes from immunoSEQ multiplex PCR, and its TCRdb copy is limited to in-frame clones, with some not included. The sample has approximately 500,000 clones, roughly 89% seen once. This clone has just a few counts. The germline CDR1 and CDR2 sequences are MDHEN and SYDVKM. The CDR3 runs to 16 residues. The ends were cut back, 6 bases at V and 6 bases at J, with 18 bases in the middle. The chain uses TRBV28 and TRBJ1-6, with unresolved D. The sequenced material came from peripheral blood. The source of this sequence is a woman aged 45-65 years with COVID-19, enrolled during active disease. The CDR3 reads CASRRPGGSGNSPLHF. CDR3 DNA: TGTGCCAGCAGGCGCCCGGGAGGTTCGGGTAATTCACCCCTCCACTTT.